This T cell receptor (beta chain) was observed in a study of cytomegalovirus exposure and HLA in healthy donors. Trimming stripped 3 bases from V and 5 bases from J, with 12 bases between. This CDR3 comprises 15 residues. From germline, CDR1 is SGHDT and CDR2 YYEEEE. Repertoires were generated with immunoSEQ multiplex PCR, while TCRdb's copy carries only in-frame clones and drops some. Among fewer than 200,000 clones, around nine tenths were seen once, and the ten largest hold roughly 1.5%. Material: PBMCs. This clonotype was obtained from a woman under 40 in good health and CMV-seronegative. The rearrangement links TRBV5-6 to TRBJ1-6; perhaps TRBD1 as D (6 bases). The CDR3 DNA follows: TGTGCCAGCAGCTCCGTGACAGGAGATAATTCACCCCTCCACTTT. Amino acid sequence: CASSSVTGDNSPLHF.